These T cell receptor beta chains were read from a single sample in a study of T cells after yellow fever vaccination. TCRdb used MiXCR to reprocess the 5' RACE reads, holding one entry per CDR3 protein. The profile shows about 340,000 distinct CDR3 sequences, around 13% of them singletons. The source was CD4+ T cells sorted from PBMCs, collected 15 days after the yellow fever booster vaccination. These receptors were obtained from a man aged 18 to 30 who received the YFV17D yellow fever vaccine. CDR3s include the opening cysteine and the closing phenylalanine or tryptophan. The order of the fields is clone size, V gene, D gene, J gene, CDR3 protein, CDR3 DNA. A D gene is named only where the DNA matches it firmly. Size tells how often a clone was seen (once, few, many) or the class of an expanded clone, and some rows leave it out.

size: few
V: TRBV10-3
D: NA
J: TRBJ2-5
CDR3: CAISAGRGGGDRETQYF
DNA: TGTGCCATCAGTGCCGGTCGGGGGGGCGGGGACAGAGAGACCCAGTACTTC

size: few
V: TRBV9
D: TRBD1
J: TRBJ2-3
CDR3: CASRPPGQGTDTQYF
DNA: TGTGCCAGCAGACCTCCGGGACAGGGCACAGATACGCAGTATTTT

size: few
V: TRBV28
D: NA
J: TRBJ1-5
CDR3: CASSSGAGRNQPQHF
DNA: TGTGCCAGCAGTTCAGGGGCAGGGAGGAATCAGCCCCAGCATTTT

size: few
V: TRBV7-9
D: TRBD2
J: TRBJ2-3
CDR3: CASSLLAGGFTDTQYF
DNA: TGTGCCAGCAGCTTACTAGCGGGGGGGTTCACAGATACGCAGTATTTT

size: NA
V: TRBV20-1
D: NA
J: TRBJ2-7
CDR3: CSASLGVLREQYF
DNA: TGCAGTGCTTCCCTAGGGGTCCTTAGAGAGCAGTACTTC

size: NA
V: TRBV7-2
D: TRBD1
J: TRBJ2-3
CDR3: CASAVDRVGDTQYF
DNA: TGTGCCAGCGCTGTTGACAGGGTTGGGGATACGCAGTATTTT

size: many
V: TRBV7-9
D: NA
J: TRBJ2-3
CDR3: CASSLLRTDTQYF
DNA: TGTGCCAGCAGCTTATTGCGCACAGATACGCAGTATTTT

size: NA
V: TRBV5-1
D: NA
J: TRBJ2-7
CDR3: CASSLDIPAYEQYF
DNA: TGCGCCAGCAGCTTGGACATACCAGCCTACGAGCAGTACTTC

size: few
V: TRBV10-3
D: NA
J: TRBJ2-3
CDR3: CAISESQDIGTQYF
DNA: TGTGCCATCAGTGAGTCGCAGGACATAGGGACGCAGTATTTT

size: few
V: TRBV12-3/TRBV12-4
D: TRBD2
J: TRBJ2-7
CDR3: CASSRQAGGYYEQYF
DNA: TGTGCCAGCAGCCGACAAGCGGGGGGATACTACGAGCAGTACTTC

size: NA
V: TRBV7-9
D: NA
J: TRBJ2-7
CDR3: CASSPWDAGYEQYF
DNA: TGTGCCAGCAGCCCCTGGGACGCCGGCTACGAGCAGTACTTC

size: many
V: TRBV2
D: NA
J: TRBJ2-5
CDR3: CASRRGWQETQYF
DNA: TGTGCCAGCAGAAGGGGGTGGCAAGAGACCCAGTACTTC

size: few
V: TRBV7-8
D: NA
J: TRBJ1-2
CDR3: CASSRTGSPNYGYTF
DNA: TGTGCCAGCAGCCGTACGGGGTCCCCTAACTATGGCTACACCTTC

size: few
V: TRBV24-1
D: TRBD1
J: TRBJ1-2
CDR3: CATSDHGTADYGYTF
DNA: TGTGCCACCAGTGATCATGGGACAGCTGACTATGGCTACACCTTC

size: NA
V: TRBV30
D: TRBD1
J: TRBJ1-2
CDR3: CACPTGRDGYTF
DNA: TGTGCCTGTCCGACAGGGAGGGATGGCTACACCTTC

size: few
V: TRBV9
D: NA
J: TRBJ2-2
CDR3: CASSASFGTGELFF
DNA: TGTGCCAGCAGCGCCTCTTTCGGGACCGGGGAGCTGTTTTTT

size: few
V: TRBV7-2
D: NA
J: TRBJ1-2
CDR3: CASSYSISNYGYTF
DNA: TGTGCCAGCAGCTACTCCATATCGAACTATGGCTACACCTTC

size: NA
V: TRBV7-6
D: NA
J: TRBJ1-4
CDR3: CASSPAWGANEKLFF
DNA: TGTGCCAGCAGCCCCGCTTGGGGGGCTAATGAAAAACTGTTTTTT

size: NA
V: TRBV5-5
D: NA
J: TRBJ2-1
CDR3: CASSLGLARYNEQFF
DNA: TGTGCCAGCAGCTTGGGGCTAGCTCGGTATAATGAGCAGTTCTTC

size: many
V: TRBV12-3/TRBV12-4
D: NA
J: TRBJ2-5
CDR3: CASSPGPGGETQYF
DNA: TGTGCCAGCAGCCCAGGCCCTGGTGGGGAGACCCAGTACTTC

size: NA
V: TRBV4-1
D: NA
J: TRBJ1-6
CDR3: CASAAGDRNSPLHF
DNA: TGCGCCAGCGCCGCAGGGGATAGGAATTCACCCCTCCACTTT

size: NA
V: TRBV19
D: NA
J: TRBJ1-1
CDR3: CASSIAPRRNTEAFF
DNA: TGTGCCAGTAGTATAGCCCCCCGACGGAACACTGAAGCTTTCTTT

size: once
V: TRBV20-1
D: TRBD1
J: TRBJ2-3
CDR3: CSAMDRQIADTQYF
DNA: TGCAGTGCTATGGACAGGCAGATTGCAGATACGCAGTATTTT

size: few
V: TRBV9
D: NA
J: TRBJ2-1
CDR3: CASSPSGRGISYNEQFF
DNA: TGTGCCAGCAGCCCCTCCGGACGGGGGATCTCCTACAATGAGCAGTTCTTC

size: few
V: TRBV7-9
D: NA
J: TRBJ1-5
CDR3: CASSSEGRQPQHF
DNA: TGTGCCAGCAGCTCGGAAGGGCGTCAGCCCCAGCATTTT

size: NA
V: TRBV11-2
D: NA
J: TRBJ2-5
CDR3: CASSQTWQDETQYF
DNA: TGTGCCAGCAGTCAAACGTGGCAGGACGAGACCCAGTACTTC

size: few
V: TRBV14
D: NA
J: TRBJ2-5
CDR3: CASSQEQGGFETQYF
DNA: TGTGCCAGCAGCCAAGAACAGGGTGGGTTCGAGACCCAGTACTTC

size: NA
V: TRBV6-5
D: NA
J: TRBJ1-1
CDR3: CASSGNLQGRAFF
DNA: TGTGCCAGCAGTGGAAACCTACAGGGACGGGCTTTCTTT

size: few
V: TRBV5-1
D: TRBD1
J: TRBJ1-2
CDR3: CASALRGQGSNGYTF
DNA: TGCGCCAGCGCCTTACGGGGACAGGGGTCTAATGGCTACACCTTC

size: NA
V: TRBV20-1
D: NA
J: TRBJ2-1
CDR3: CSARPSKGEFF
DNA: TGCAGTGCTAGGCCCTCGAAGGGTGAGTTCTTC

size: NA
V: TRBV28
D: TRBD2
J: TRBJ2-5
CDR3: CASLSAGGPEETQYF
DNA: TGTGCCAGCCTCTCAGCGGGGGGGCCGGAGGAGACCCAGTACTTC

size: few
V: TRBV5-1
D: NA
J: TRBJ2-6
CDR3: CASSLAESGANVLTF
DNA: TGCGCCAGCAGCTTGGCCGAGTCTGGGGCCAACGTCCTGACTTTC

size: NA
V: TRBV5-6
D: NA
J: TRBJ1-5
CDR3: CASSWGPDTSNQPQHF
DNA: TGTGCCAGCAGCTGGGGGCCGGACACGAGCAATCAGCCCCAGCATTTT

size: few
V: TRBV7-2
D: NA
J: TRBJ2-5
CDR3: CASSLDPGVTQYF
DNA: TGTGCCAGCAGCTTAGACCCAGGGGTGACCCAGTACTTC

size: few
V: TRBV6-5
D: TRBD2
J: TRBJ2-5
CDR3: CASSYGASGEETQYF
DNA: TGTGCCAGCAGTTATGGGGCTAGCGGAGAAGAGACCCAGTACTTC

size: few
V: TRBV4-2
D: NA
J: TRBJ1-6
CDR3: CASSQALGQLNSPLHF
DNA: TGTGCCAGCAGCCAAGCCCTTGGACAGCTTAATTCACCCCTCCACTTT

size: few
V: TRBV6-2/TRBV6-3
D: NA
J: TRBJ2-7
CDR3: CASSYSGPAVYF
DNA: TGTGCCAGCAGTTACTCGGGGCCAGCCGTGTACTTC

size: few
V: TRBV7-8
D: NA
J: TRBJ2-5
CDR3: CASSHGRFETQYF
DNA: TGTGCCAGCAGCCATGGAAGATTCGAGACCCAGTACTTC

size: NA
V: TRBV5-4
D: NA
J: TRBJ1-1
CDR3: CASSPTADTEAFF
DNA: TGTGCCAGCAGCCCGACGGCCGACACTGAAGCTTTCTTT

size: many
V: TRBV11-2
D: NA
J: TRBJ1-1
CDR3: CASSLSEGTEAFF
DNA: TGTGCCAGCAGCTTATCGGAGGGAACTGAAGCTTTCTTT

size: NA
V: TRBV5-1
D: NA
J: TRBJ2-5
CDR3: CASSFGATETQYF
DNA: TGCGCCAGCAGCTTCGGGGCGACGGAGACCCAGTACTTC

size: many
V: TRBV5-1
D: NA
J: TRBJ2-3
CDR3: CASAPDGPSTDTQYF
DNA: TGCGCCAGCGCCCCTGACGGACCTAGCACAGATACGCAGTATTTT

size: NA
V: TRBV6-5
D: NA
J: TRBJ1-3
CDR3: CASSKGQPGSGNTIYF
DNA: TGTGCCAGCAGCAAAGGACAGCCTGGGTCTGGAAACACCATATATTTT

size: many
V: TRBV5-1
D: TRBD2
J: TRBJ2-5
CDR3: CASSRGQGLAGLETQYF
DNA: TGCGCCAGCAGCCGAGGACAGGGACTAGCGGGGTTAGAGACCCAGTACTTC

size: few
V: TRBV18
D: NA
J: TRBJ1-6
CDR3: CASSPKEIVLGVSPLHF
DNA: TGTGCCAGCTCACCAAAGGAGATCGTCCTGGGGGTTTCACCCCTCCACTTT

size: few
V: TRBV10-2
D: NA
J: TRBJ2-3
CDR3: CASSESAFTDTQYF
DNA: TGCGCCAGCAGTGAGTCGGCCTTCACAGATACGCAGTATTTT

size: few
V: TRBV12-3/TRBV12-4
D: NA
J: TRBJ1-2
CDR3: CASSLRDAGYTF
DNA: TGTGCCAGCAGTTTGAGGGATGCTGGCTACACCTTC

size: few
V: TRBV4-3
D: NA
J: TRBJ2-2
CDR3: CASSQGPRGPGGGELFF
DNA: TGCGCCAGCAGCCAAGGCCCCCGGGGGCCCGGGGGCGGGGAGCTGTTTTTT

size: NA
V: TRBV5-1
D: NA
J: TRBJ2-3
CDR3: CASSLGVVHTDTQYF
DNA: TGCGCCAGCAGCTTGGGGGTTGTCCACACAGATACGCAGTATTTT

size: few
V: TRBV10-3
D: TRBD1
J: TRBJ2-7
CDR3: CASLRGQDSYEQYF
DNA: TGTGCCAGCCTTCGGGGACAGGACTCCTACGAGCAGTACTTC

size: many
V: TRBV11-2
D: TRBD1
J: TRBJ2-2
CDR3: CASSFDRGGGELFF
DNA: TGTGCCAGCAGCTTCGACAGGGGAGGAGGGGAGCTGTTTTTT

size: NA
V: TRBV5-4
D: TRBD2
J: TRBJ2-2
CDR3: CASSLASGGSGELFF
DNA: TGTGCCAGCAGCTTGGCTAGCGGGGGGTCCGGGGAGCTGTTTTTT